This T cell receptor beta chain was documented in a study of blood T cell repertoires in COVID-19. Recruitment covered about two dozen US areas and drew participants whose ages spanned roughly 18 to 89 years. TCRdb's copy holds only in-frame clones and misses some; the assay was immunoSEQ multiplex PCR. The sample gives hundreds of thousands of clones, 65% to 85% of which show up once; 3.5% to 5.5% is in the top ten. Germline CDR1 is LNHDA and CDR2 is SQIVND (reference sequence). The CDR3 consists of 16 residues. J was trimmed by 5 bases and V by 3 bases; bases with no gene match: 11. Source material: PBMCs or T cells enriched from blood (not recorded which). The chain links TRBV19 to TRBJ1-2; 8 bases are shared with TRBD1. This TCR came from a young man with acute COVID-19. The CDR3 DNA sequence: TGTGCCAGTAGTATCCAAACCGGGACAGGACTTTATGGCTACACCTTC. Translated, it gives CASSIQTGTGLYGYTF.